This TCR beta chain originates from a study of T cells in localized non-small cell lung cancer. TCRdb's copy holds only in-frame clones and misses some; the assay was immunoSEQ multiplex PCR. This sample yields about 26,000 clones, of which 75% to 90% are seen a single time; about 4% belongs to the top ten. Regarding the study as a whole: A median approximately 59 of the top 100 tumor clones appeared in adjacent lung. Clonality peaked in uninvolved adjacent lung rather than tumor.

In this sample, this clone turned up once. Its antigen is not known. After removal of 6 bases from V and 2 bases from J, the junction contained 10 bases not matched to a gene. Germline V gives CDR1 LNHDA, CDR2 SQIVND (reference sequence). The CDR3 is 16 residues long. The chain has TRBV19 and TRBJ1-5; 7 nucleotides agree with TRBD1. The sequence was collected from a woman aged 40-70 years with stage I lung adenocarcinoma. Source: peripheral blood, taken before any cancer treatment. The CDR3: CASSQDREGGNQPQHF. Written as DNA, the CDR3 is TGTGCCAGTAGCCAAGACAGGGAAGGGGGCAATCAGCCCCAGCATTTT.